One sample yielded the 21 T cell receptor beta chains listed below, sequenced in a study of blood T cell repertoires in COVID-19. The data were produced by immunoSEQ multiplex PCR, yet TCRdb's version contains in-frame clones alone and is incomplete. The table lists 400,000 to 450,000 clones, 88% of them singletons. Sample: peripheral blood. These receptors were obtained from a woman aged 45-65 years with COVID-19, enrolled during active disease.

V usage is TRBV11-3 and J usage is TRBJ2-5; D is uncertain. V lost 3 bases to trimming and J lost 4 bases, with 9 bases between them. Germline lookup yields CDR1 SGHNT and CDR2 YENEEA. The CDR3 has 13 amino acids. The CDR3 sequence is CASSLVAGETQYF. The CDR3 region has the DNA TGTGCCAGCAGCTTGGTAGCCGGAGAGACCCAGTACTTC.

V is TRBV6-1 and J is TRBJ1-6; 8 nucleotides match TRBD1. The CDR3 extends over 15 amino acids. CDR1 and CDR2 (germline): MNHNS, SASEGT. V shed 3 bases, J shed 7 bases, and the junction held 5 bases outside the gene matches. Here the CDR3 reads CASSERTGNNSPLHF. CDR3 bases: TGTGCCAGCAGTGAGAGGACAGGGAACAATTCACCCCTCCACTTT.

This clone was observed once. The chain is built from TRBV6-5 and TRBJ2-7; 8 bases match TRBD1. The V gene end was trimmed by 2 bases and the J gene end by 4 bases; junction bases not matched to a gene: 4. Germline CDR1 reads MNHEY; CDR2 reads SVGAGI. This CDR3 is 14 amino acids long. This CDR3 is CASSYGDRGYEQYF. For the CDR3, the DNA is TGTGCCAGCAGTTACGGAGACAGGGGTTACGAGCAGTACTTC.

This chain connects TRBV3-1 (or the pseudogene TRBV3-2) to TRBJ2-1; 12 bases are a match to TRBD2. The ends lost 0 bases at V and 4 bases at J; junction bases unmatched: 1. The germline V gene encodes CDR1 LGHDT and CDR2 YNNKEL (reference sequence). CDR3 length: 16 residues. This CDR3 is CASSQDGTSGYNEQFF. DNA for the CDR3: TGTGCCAGCAGCCAAGACGGGACTAGCGGGTACAATGAGCAGTTCTTC.

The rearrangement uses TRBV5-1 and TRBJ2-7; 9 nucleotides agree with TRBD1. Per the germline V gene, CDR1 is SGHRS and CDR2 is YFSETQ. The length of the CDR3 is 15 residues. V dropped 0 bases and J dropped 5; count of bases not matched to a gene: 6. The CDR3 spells CASSLGDRDVDEQYF. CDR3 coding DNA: TGCGCCAGCAGCTTGGGGGACAGGGACGTGGACGAGCAGTACTTC. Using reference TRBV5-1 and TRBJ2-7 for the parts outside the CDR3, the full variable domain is KAGVTQTPRYLIKTRGQQVTLSCSPISGHRSVSWYQQTPGQGLQFLFEYFSETQRNKGNFPGRFSGRQFSNSRSEMNVSTLELGDSALYLCASSLGDRDVDEQYFGPGTRLTVT.

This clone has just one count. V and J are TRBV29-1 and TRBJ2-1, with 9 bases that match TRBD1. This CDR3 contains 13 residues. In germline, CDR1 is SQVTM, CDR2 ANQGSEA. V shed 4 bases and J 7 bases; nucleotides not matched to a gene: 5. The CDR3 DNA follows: TGCAGCGTTGTTGGGACAGGGAGGAATGAGCAGTTCTTC. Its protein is CSVVGTGRNEQFF.

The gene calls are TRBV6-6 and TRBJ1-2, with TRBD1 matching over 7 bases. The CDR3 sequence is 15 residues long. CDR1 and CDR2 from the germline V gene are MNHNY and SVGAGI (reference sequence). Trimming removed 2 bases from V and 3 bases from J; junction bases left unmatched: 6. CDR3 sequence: CASSYGTARDYGYTF. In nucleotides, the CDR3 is TGTGCCAGCAGTTACGGGACAGCGAGGGACTATGGCTACACCTTC.

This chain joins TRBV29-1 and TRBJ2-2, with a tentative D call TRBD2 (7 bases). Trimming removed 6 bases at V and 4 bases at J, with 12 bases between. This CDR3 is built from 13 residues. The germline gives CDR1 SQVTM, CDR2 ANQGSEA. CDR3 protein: CSVGGPGTGELFF. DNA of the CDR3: TGCAGCGTCGGGGGGCCGGGCACCGGGGAGCTGTTTTTT.

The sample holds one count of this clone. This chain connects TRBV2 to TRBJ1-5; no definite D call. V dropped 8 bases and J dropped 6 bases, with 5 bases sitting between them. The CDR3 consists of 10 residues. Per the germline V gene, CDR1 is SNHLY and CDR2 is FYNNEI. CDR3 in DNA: TGTGCCAGCGGCCTTCAGCCCCAGCATTTT. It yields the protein CASGLQPQHF.

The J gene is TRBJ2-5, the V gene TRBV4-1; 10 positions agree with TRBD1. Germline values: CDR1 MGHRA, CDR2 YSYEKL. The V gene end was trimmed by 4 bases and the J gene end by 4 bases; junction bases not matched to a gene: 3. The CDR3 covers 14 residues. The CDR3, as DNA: TGCGCCAGCAGCCGGGGACAGGGGATAGAGACCCAGTACTTC. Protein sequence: CASSRGQGIETQYF.

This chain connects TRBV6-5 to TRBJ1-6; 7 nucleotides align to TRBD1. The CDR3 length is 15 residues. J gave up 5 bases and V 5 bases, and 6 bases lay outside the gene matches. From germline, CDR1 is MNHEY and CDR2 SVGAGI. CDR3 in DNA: TGTGCCAGCAGTAAAAGACAGGGAAATAATTCACCCCTCCACTTT. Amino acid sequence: CASSKRQGNNSPLHF.

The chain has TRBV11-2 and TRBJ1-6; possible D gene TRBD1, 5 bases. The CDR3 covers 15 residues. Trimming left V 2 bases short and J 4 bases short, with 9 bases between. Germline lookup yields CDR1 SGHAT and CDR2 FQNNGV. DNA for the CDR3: TGTGCCAGCAGCTTACGGGGGGAATATAATTCACCCCTCCACTTT. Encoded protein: CASSLRGEYNSPLHF.

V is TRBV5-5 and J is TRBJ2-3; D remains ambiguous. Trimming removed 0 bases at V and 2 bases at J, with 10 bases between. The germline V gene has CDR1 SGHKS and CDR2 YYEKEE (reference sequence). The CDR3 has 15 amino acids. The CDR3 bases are TGTGCCAGCAGCTTGGTTGGCGGTGTCACAGATACGCAGTATTTT. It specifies CASSLVGGVTDTQYF.

For the CDR3, the DNA is TGTGCCAGCTCACCCCCATCCGTAACTCCTTCCTATGGCTACACCTTC. This gives the protein CASSPPSVTPSYGYTF. The chain couples TRBV18 to TRBJ1-2; D is ambiguous. This CDR3 comprises 16 residues. Germline V CDR1 and CDR2: KGHSH, LQKENI. V was cut by 3 bases and J by 4 bases, with 18 bases left in between.

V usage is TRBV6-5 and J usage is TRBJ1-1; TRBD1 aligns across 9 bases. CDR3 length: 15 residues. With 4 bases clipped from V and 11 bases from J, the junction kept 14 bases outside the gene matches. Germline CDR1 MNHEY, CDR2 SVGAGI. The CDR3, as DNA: TGTGCCAGCAGTTCTCGTGACAGGGGGAGGAGTAAGGCTTTCTTT. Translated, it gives CASSSRDRGRSKAFF.

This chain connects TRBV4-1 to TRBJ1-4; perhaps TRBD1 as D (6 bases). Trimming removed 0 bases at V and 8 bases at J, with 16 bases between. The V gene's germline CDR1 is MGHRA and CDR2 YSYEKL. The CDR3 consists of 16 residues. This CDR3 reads CASSQDLRGRGEKLFF. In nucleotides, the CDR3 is TGCGCCAGCAGCCAAGACCTCAGGGGTAGGGGGGAAAAACTGTTTTTT.

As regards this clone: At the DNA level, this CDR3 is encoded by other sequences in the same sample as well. The CDR3 reads CSASRGHEQYF. The DNA of the CDR3 is TGCAGTGCTAGTAGGGGCCACGAGCAGTACTTC. The chain carries TRBV20-1 and TRBJ2-7; tentative D call: TRBD1 (5 bases). V lost 3 bases and J 5 bases, leaving 8 bases between the germline ends. CDR1 is DFQATT, CDR2 SNEGSKA, per germline (reference sequence). This CDR3 is 11 amino acids long.

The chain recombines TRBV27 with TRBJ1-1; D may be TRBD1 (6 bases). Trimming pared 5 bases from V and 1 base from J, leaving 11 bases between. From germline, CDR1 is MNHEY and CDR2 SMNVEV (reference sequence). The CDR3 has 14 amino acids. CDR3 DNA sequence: TGTGCCAGCAGTCACGGACAGCGGAACACTGAAGCTTTCTTT. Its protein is CASSHGQRNTEAFF.

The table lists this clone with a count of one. CDR3 sequence reads: CASSSPGLAGALNTQYF. CDR3 bases: TGTGCCAGCAGTTCCCCCGGACTAGCGGGGGCGTTGAATACGCAGTATTTT. The J gene is TRBJ2-3, the V gene TRBV6-2 or TRBV6-3, with TRBD2 matching over 13 bases. The CDR3 is 17 residues long. Germline V lookup: CDR1 MNHEY, CDR2 SVGEGT. The J segment lost 7 bases and the V segment lost 4 bases, leaving 11 bases of the junction unmatched.

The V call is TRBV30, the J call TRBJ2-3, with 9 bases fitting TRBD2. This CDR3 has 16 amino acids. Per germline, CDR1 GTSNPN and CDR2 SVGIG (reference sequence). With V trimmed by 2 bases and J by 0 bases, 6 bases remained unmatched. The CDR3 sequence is CAWSSGLAHSTDTQYF. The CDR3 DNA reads TGTGCCTGGAGTTCTGGACTAGCGCATAGCACAGATACGCAGTATTTT.

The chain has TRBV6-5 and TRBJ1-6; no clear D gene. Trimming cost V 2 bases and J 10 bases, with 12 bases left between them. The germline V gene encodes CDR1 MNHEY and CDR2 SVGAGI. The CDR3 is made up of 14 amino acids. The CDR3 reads CASSYRGFGSPLHF. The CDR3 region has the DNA TGTGCCAGCAGTTACCGGGGTTTCGGGTCACCCCTCCACTTT.